This T cell receptor (beta chain) derives from a study of blood T cell repertoires in COVID-19. Study as a whole: Acute-phase and convalescent COVID-19 samples originated in the United States, Italy and Spain. The analysed material was cDNA or gDNA that came from T cells, B-cell-depleted T cells, or PBMCs.

This CDR3 contains 15 residues. V trimming: 7 bases; J trimming: 6 bases; junction bases outside the gene matches: 10. The V gene's germline CDR1 is SGHRS and CDR2 YFSETQ. Per the authors' pipeline: Estimated nucleated cell counts came from reference gene primer amplification. Repertoires were generated with immunoSEQ multiplex PCR, while TCRdb's copy carries only in-frame clones and drops some. The V and J calls and the clone size are those of that table, but D and trimming were determined from the DNA. The sample has fewer than 250,000 clones; 89% are singletons. The receptor comes from a woman aged 40 to 50 with acute or convalescent COVID-19. The chain joins TRBV5-1 to TRBJ2-2, with TRBD1 matching 9 bases. The sequencing sample was made of peripheral blood. The CDR3 bases are TGCGCCAGCCAAGCTGTGACAGGGGGTCCCGGGGAGCTGTTTTTT. Translated, it gives CASQAVTGGPGELFF.